These T cell receptor beta chains were read from a single sample in a study of T cells after posttransplantation cyclophosphamide. The data were produced by immunoSEQ multiplex PCR, yet TCRdb's version contains in-frame clones alone and is incomplete. The table lists 35,000 to 40,000 clones, with no singletons. Source material: PBMCs. Receptors originate from a man aged 30-40 years in good health and a related stem cell transplant donor. Both conserved end residues are part of each CDR3. D genes are given only for firm matches. Clone size, where shown, is once, few, many, or a class for clones that have expanded.

D gene: NA; V gene: TRBV5-6; J gene: TRBJ2-7; clone size: many; CDR3 DNA: TGTGCCAGCAGCTTGGGACTCGATCTCAGGGGATCGCAGTACTTC; CDR3 protein: CASSLGLDLRGSQYF
D gene: NA; V gene: TRBV12-3/TRBV12-4; J gene: TRBJ1-2; clone size: NA; CDR3 DNA: TGTGCCAGCAGTGGCCAGGGTAACTATGGCTACACCTTC; CDR3 protein: CASSGQGNYGYTF
D gene: TRBD1; V gene: TRBV19; J gene: TRBJ1-6; clone size: many; CDR3 DNA: TGTGCCAGTAGCCCTGTCAGGGGGAATAATTCACCCCTCCACTTT; CDR3 protein: CASSPVRGNNSPLHF
D gene: NA; V gene: TRBV2; J gene: TRBJ2-5; clone size: many; CDR3 DNA: TGTGCCAGCAGCCCCGACTCCTGGACAAGACAAGAGACCCAGTACTTC; CDR3 protein: CASSPDSWTRQETQYF
D gene: TRBD1; V gene: TRBV6-2/TRBV6-3; J gene: TRBJ1-3; clone size: many; CDR3 DNA: TGTGCCAGCAGTTACCCCACGGGACAGGGTACATCTGGAAACACCATATATTTT; CDR3 protein: CASSYPTGQGTSGNTIYF
D gene: TRBD1; V gene: TRBV28; J gene: TRBJ2-1; clone size: many; CDR3 DNA: TGTGCCAGCAGCCTAACGGGACAGGGGTTTCTCTCCTACAATGAGCAGTTCTTC; CDR3 protein: CASSLTGQGFLSYNEQFF
D gene: TRBD1; V gene: TRBV29-1; J gene: TRBJ1-1; clone size: few; CDR3 DNA: TGCAGCTCCCGCACAGGGGGGGAAGCTTTCTTT; CDR3 protein: CSSRTGGEAFF
D gene: TRBD1; V gene: TRBV10-1; J gene: TRBJ2-3; clone size: many; CDR3 DNA: TGCGCCAGCAGTGAGGAGCGGACAGGGGGTCAAGATACGCAGTATTTT; CDR3 protein: CASSEERTGGQDTQYF
D gene: NA; V gene: TRBV9; J gene: TRBJ1-6; clone size: few; CDR3 DNA: TGTGCCAGCAGCGTAGAACAGGGCGGTTCACCCCTCCACTTT; CDR3 protein: CASSVEQGGSPLHF
D gene: TRBD1; V gene: TRBV27; J gene: TRBJ1-5; clone size: many; CDR3 DNA: TGTGCCAGCAGTGGACAGGGCAGCAATCAGCCCCAGCATTTT; CDR3 protein: CASSGQGSNQPQHF
D gene: NA; V gene: TRBV12-5; J gene: TRBJ1-5; clone size: many; CDR3 DNA: TGTGCTAGTGGTCTTCTCGGGGGCAATCAGCCCCAGCATTTT; CDR3 protein: CASGLLGGNQPQHF
D gene: TRBD1; V gene: TRBV5-1; J gene: TRBJ1-5; clone size: many; CDR3 DNA: TGCGCCAGCAGCTTGGAGACAGGGCACAATCAGCCCCAGCATTTT; CDR3 protein: CASSLETGHNQPQHF
D gene: NA; V gene: TRBV7-9; J gene: TRBJ1-1; clone size: NA; CDR3 DNA: TGTGCCAGCAGCACCGGACAGATGAACACTGAAGCTTTCTTT; CDR3 protein: CASSTGQMNTEAFF
D gene: TRBD1; V gene: TRBV5-1; J gene: TRBJ2-3; clone size: few; CDR3 DNA: TGCGCCAGCAGCCAGGGACAGGGTGGCACAGATACGCAGTATTTT; CDR3 protein: CASSQGQGGTDTQYF
D gene: NA; V gene: TRBV5-1; J gene: TRBJ2-5; clone size: NA; CDR3 DNA: TGCGCCAGCAGCTTAGGGGCAGACAAAGAGACCCAGTACTTC; CDR3 protein: CASSLGADKETQYF
D gene: TRBD2; V gene: TRBV6-2/TRBV6-3; J gene: TRBJ2-2; clone size: many; CDR3 DNA: TGTGCCAGCAGTACCGATATAGCGGGGGTAAACACCGGGGAGCTGTTTTTT; CDR3 protein: CASSTDIAGVNTGELFF
D gene: TRBD1; V gene: TRBV5-1; J gene: TRBJ1-1; clone size: many; CDR3 DNA: TGCGCCAGCACCTCTATGACAGGGGAGAGCACTGAAGCTTTCTTT; CDR3 protein: CASTSMTGESTEAFF
D gene: TRBD1; V gene: TRBV7-9; J gene: TRBJ1-1; clone size: many; CDR3 DNA: TGTGCCAGCAGCTTGAACACAGGGGGCACTGAAGCTTTCTTT; CDR3 protein: CASSLNTGGTEAFF
D gene: NA; V gene: TRBV2; J gene: TRBJ2-1; clone size: many; CDR3 DNA: TGTGCCAGCTCTGCGAGGGGAGGTCGCGACAATGAGCAGTTCTTC; CDR3 protein: CASSARGGRDNEQFF
D gene: TRBD1; V gene: TRBV7-7; J gene: TRBJ1-6; clone size: many; CDR3 DNA: TGTGCCAGCAGCTTACGCAGGGGGAATTCACCCCTCCACTTT; CDR3 protein: CASSLRRGNSPLHF
D gene: NA; V gene: TRBV29-1; J gene: TRBJ2-7; clone size: many; CDR3 DNA: TGCAGCGCCTCACGCGCGCAGGGGGGCTACGAGCAGTACTTC; CDR3 protein: CSASRAQGGYEQYF
D gene: TRBD2; V gene: TRBV9; J gene: TRBJ2-3; clone size: many; CDR3 DNA: TGTGCCAGCAGCGCCCAACTAGCGGGGACAGATACGCAGTATTTT; CDR3 protein: CASSAQLAGTDTQYF
D gene: NA; V gene: TRBV7-8; J gene: TRBJ2-7; clone size: many; CDR3 DNA: TGTGCCAGCAGCTTAACAGGGAGTTTGATCTACGAGCAGTACTTC; CDR3 protein: CASSLTGSLIYEQYF